These 9 T cell receptor beta chains share one sample of origin, sequenced in a study of T cell responses to AZD1222 COVID-19 vaccine (dated by TCRdb to the early 2020s). The receptor library was made with the immunoSEQ multiplex PCR assay. This immuneACCESS table, as held by TCRdb, lists in-frame sequences with V and J called but not all clones. Of the missing ones, under half trace to an unresolved V gene in checked studies; the others have no known cause. In this sample the table shows roughly 45,000 clones, around 80% of which occur a single time. Roughly 6.6% of the sample is taken by the ten largest. Taken with the paper, the label for time point translates to: baseline before first vaccination. The sequencing here drew on peripheral blood, taken on day 0 of AZD1222 vaccination. These receptors were collected from an adult in good health.

The CDR3 reads CASSQLTGTYEQYF. CDR3 DNA sequence: TGTGCCAGCAGCCAGCTCACAGGGACCTACGAGCAGTACTTC. The rearrangement uses TRBV4-2 and TRBJ2-7, with D possibly TRBD1 on 6 matching bases. CDR1 is LGHNA and CDR2 is YNFKEQ in the germline V gene. Trimming pared 3 bases from V and 2 bases from J, leaving 11 bases between. CDR3 length equals 14 residues.

The chain combines TRBV18 with TRBJ2-1, with 7 bases lining up with TRBD1. After removal of 0 bases from V and 8 bases from J, the junction contained 4 bases not matched to a gene. This CDR3 spans 14 amino acids. CDR1 is KGHSH, CDR2 LQKENI, per germline. CDR3 amino acids: CASSPPYRGDEQFF. CDR3 bases: TGTGCCAGCTCACCACCGTACAGGGGCGATGAGCAGTTCTTC. Variable domain in full (rest from reference TRBV18 and TRBJ2-1): NAGVMQNPRHLVRRRGQEARLRCSPMKGHSHVYWYRQLPEEGLKFMVYLQKENIIDESGMPKERFSAEFPKEGPSILRIQQVVRGDSAAYFCASSPPYRGDEQFFGPGTRLTVL.

The chain links TRBV10-2 to TRBJ1-5, with D perhaps matching TRBD1 (6 bases). CDR1 and CDR2 (germline): WSHSY, SAAADI. The CDR3 extends over 13 amino acids. Trimming took 6 bases from V and 4 from J, leaving 10 bases between them. CDR3 in amino acids: CASRRQENQPQHF. The CDR3 DNA is TGCGCCAGCAGAAGACAGGAAAATCAGCCCCAGCATTTT.

This chain joins TRBV5-6 and TRBJ1-6, with D unclear. This CDR3 contains 16 residues. The germline gives CDR1 SGHDT, CDR2 YYEEEE. V lost 4 bases, J lost 2 bases, and 13 bases lay in between. In DNA form, the CDR3 reads TGTGCCAGCAGCCCGTCGGTCGGGACCTATAATTCACCCCTCCACTTT. Protein product: CASSPSVGTYNSPLHF.

The rearrangement uses TRBV28 and TRBJ1-2, with TRBD1 identical over 9 bases. Germline values: CDR1 MDHEN, CDR2 SYDVKM. V lost 5 bases, J lost 1 base, and 8 bases stayed unmatched. CDR3 length: 16 amino acids. The DNA for the CDR3 is TGTGCCAGCAGTCCAATTAGGACAGGGGTTAACTATGGCTACACCTTC. Encoded protein: CASSPIRTGVNYGYTF.

The rearrangement joins TRBV18 to TRBJ2-7; D is unresolved. This CDR3 region has 13 residues. Germline CDR1 is KGHSH and CDR2 is LQKENI. V lost 2 bases and J 0 bases, leaving 5 bases between the germline ends. The CDR3 sequence: CASSPGSSYEQYV. DNA for the CDR3: TGTGCCAGCTCACCAGGCAGCTCCTACGAGCAGTACGTC.

V gene TRBV9 combines with J gene TRBJ2-7; no clear D. This CDR3 spans 14 amino acids. Germline V gives CDR1 SGDLS, CDR2 YYNGEE. The ends were cut back, 4 bases at V and 3 bases at J, with 14 bases in the middle. CDR3 sequence (DNA): TGTGCCAGCAGCCCCCAGGATATAGTCTACGAGCAGTACTTC. Translating it yields CASSPQDIVYEQYF.

J is TRBJ1-2 and V is TRBV6-1; D might be TRBD1 (6 bases). Trimming removed 1 base from V and 2 bases from J, with 11 bases in between. Germline V gene data show CDR1 as MNHNS and CDR2 as SASEGT. This CDR3 is 15 amino acids long. The CDR3 DNA reads as TGTGCCAGCAGTGAAGTGGGGGGGCCCAACTATGGCTACACCTTC. This gives the protein CASSEVGGPNYGYTF.

The rearrangement links TRBV28 to TRBJ1-5; 11 bases match TRBD1. V lost 8 bases and J lost 5; bases outside the gene matches: 8. There are 15 residues in the CDR3. Germline V CDR1 and CDR2: MDHEN, SYDVKM. The CDR3 DNA is TGTGCCAGCCTTAGCGGGACAGGGGGTTATCAGCCCCAGCATTTT. It yields the protein CASLSGTGGYQPQHF. Full variable domain (rest looked up from reference TRBV28 and TRBJ1-5): DVKVTQSSRYLVKRTGEKVFLECVQDMDHENMFWYRQDPGLGLRLIYFSYDVKMKEKGDIPEGYSVSREKKERFSLILESASTNQTSMYLCASLSGTGGYQPQHFGDGTRLSIL.